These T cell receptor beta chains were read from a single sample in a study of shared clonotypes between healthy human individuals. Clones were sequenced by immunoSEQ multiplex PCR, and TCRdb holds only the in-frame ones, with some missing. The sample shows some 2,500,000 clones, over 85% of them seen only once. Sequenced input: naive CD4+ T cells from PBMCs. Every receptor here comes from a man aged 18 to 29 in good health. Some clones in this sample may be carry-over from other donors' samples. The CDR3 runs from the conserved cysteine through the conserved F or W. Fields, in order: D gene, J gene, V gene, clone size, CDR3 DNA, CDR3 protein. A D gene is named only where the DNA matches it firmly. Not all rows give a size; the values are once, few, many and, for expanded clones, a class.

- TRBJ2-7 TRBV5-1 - TGCGCCAGCAGCTTACGGGGGACTTTACCCTACGAGCAGTACTTC CASSLRGTLPYEQYF
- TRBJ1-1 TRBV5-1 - TGCGCCAGCAGCTTCTTAGGGGACACTGAAGCTTTCTTT CASSFLGDTEAFF
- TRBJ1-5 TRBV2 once TGTGTCAGCAGTGAATTGGGTACTAATCAGCCCCAGCATTTT CVSSELGTNQPQHF
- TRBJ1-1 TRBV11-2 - TGTGCCAGCAGCCCTAGGACAACTCAGAACACTGAAGCTTTCTTT CASSPRTTQNTEAFF
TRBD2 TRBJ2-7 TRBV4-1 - TGCGCCAGCAGCCAAGCTAGCGGGAGACAGTACGAGCAGTACTTC CASSQASGRQYEQYF
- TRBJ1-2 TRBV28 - TGTGCCAGCAGTCCCGGCAGGCAGTCTAACTATGGCTACACCTTC CASSPGRQSNYGYTF
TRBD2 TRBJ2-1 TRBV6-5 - TGTGCCAGCAGTTCCCGACTAGCGGGAGCCTACAATGAGCAGTTCTTC CASSSRLAGAYNEQFF
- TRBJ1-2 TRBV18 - TGTGCCAGCTCAACATCGGACGGGCTATCGGAAGGCTACACCTTC CASSTSDGLSEGYTF
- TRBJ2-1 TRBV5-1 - TGCGCCAGCAGCTACACTGTTAGCGCAGACTCCTACAATGAGCAGTTCTTC CASSYTVSADSYNEQFF
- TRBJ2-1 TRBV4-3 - TGCGCCAGCAGCCAAGTTGGGCTCCCCGGCTACAATGAGCAGTTCTTC CASSQVGLPGYNEQFF
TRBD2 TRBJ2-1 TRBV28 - TGTGCCAGCAGTCCCGGGACTAGAGGGATTAGGAATGAGCAGTTCTTC CASSPGTRGIRNEQFF
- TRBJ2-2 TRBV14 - TGTGCCAGCAGCCAAGGACAGGCTCCTGCCGGGGAGCTGTTTTTT CASSQGQAPAGELFF
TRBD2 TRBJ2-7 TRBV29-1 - TGCAGCGTTGGGACTAGCGGGAGGACCTACGAGCAGTACTTC CSVGTSGRTYEQYF
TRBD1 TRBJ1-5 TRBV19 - TGTGCCAGTAGTCACGACAGGGGGGCCTATCAGCCCCAGCATTTT CASSHDRGAYQPQHF
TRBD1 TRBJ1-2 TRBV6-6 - TGTGCCAGCAGTTACTCGAGACAGGGGGGCTATGGCTACACCTTC CASSYSRQGGYGYTF
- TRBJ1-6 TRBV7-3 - TGTGCCAGCAGCTTAGAGCCCCGACCGGATTCACCCCTCCACTTT CASSLEPRPDSPLHF
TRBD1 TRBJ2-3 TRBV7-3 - TGTGCCAGCAGCATTGGGACAGGGCCCCCAGATACGCAGTATTTT CASSIGTGPPDTQYF
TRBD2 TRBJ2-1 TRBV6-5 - TGTGCCAGCAGTAAAGGACTAGCCCATGAGCAGTTCTTC CASSKGLAHEQFF
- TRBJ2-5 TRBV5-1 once TGCGCCAGCAGCTTGCTTCCCCCGGAGACCCAGTACTTC CASSLLPPETQYF
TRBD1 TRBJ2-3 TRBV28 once TGTGCCAGCAGTTCCACTAATACAGGGGGGAGCACAGATACGCAGTATTTT CASSSTNTGGSTDTQYF
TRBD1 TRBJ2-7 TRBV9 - TGTGCCAGCAGCGCCAGACAGGGGGCCTACGAGCAGTACTTC CASSARQGAYEQYF
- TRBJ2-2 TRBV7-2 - TGTGCCAGCACTATTCGGCTGGCGGGAACAGAGAACACCGGGGAGCTGTTTTTT CASTIRLAGTENTGELFF